The clone carrying this T cell receptor beta chain was counted only a few times. Its antigen is undetermined. CDR3 size: 10 residues. The V gene lost 6 bases and the J gene lost 8 bases, with 10 bases spanning the gap. From germline, CDR1 is DFQATT and CDR2 SNEGSKA (reference sequence). The data are from a study of CD8 T cells in ankylosing spondylitis. Study results and caveats: Reportedly, significant enrichment of disease-linked clones occurred in matched ankylosing spondylitis synovial fluid. There were earlier reports of some motif variants in reactive arthritis synovial fluid and blood. Seemingly characteristic of ankylosing spondylitis blood was a TCR beta motif consisting of about 8 highly homologous variants.

Researchers built TCR beta libraries using quantitative 5'-RACE with molecular barcodes. A single record per CDR3 protein comes from TCRdb applying MiXCR to the 5' RACE reads. The data show some 800,000 distinct CDR3 sequences, 12% seen once. This sequence originates from a male donor with ankylosing spondylitis. This chain uses TRBV20-1 with TRBJ1-1; no reliable D call. Sequencing input: blood, either unsorted or a sorted T cell fraction (not recorded which). The CDR3 reads CSAAGREAFF. The CDR3 DNA follows: TGCAGTGCCGCGGGAAGGGAAGCTTTCTTT.